A selection of T cell receptor beta chains follows, all from one sample in a study of blood T cell repertoires in COVID-19. Assay used: immunoSEQ multiplex PCR; TCRdb lists only in-frame clones, some missing. Of about 260,000 clones listed, nearly 90% were seen once; the top ten hold about 0.64%. Sequenced: peripheral blood. The receptors were sampled from a human donor in a cohort sampled during active COVID-19. CDR3s include the opening cysteine and the closing phenylalanine or tryptophan. The order of the fields is CDR3 protein, CDR3 DNA, D gene, J gene, clone size, V gene. The D gene is left open where the match is weak. Only part of the rows carry a size: once, few, many, or a class if the clone is expanded.

CDR3: CASSPKDRTHYEQYF
DNA: TGTGCCAGCTCACCTAAGGACAGGACCCACTACGAGCAGTACTTC
D: TRBD1
J: TRBJ2-7
size: .
V: TRBV18

CDR3: CATNPGAGVTGELFF
DNA: TGTGCCACGAATCCAGGGGCGGGGGTCACCGGGGAGCTGTTTTTT
D: .
J: TRBJ2-2
size: .
V: TRBV3-1/TRBV3-2

CDR3: CASSATTMSPYLDF
DNA: TGTGCCAGCAGCGCGACCACTATGTCTCCGTACTTGGACTTC
D: .
J: TRBJ2-7
size: .
V: TRBV9

CDR3: CASSLASAVTDTQYF
DNA: TGTGCCAGCAGCTTAGCTAGCGCCGTCACAGATACGCAGTATTTT
D: .
J: TRBJ2-3
size: .
V: TRBV7-2

CDR3: CASSLGGAGVHSPLHF
DNA: TGCGCCAGCAGCTTGGGAGGGGCAGGGGTTCATTCACCCCTCCACTTT
D: .
J: TRBJ1-6
size: .
V: TRBV5-1

CDR3: CASSVDADRSYEQYF
DNA: TGTGCCAGCAGCGTAGATGCGGACAGATCCTACGAGCAGTACTTC
D: .
J: TRBJ2-7
size: .
V: TRBV9

CDR3: CASSYSIYRTYEQYF
DNA: TGTGCCAGCAGTTACTCGATTTACAGGACCTACGAGCAGTACTTC
D: .
J: TRBJ2-7
size: once
V: TRBV6-5

CDR3: CASSVSGTGTYEQYF
DNA: TGTGCCAGCAGCGTCTCCGGGACAGGAACCTACGAGCAGTACTTC
D: TRBD1
J: TRBJ2-7
size: .
V: TRBV7-2

CDR3: CATRRGGYTF
DNA: TGTGCCACCAGACGCGGTGGCTACACCTTC
D: .
J: TRBJ1-2
size: .
V: TRBV24-1

CDR3: CASSLAGSLNIQYF
DNA: TGTGCCAGCAGCTTGGCCGGGTCCTTGAACATTCAGTACTTC
D: .
J: TRBJ2-4
size: .
V: TRBV5-4

CDR3: CASSLIWPVGELFF
DNA: TGTGCCAGCAGCTTAATCTGGCCCGTAGGGGAGCTGTTTTTT
D: .
J: TRBJ2-2
size: .
V: TRBV7-2

CDR3: CASSLIGQAAYEQYF
DNA: TGTGCCAGCAGTTTAATAGGACAGGCCGCCTACGAGCAGTACTTC
D: TRBD1
J: TRBJ2-7
size: .
V: TRBV28

CDR3: CASSSPSFGSGQGFSGANVLTF
DNA: TGTGCCAGCAGTTCGCCTTCGTTTGGGTCGGGACAGGGGTTCTCTGGGGCCAACGTCCTGACTTTC
D: TRBD1
J: TRBJ2-6
size: .
V: TRBV27

CDR3: CASSLRYRGYGYTF
DNA: TGTGCCAGCAGTTTAAGGTACAGGGGCTATGGCTACACCTTC
D: TRBD1
J: TRBJ1-2
size: few
V: TRBV28

CDR3: CAGRLRGMNTEAFF
DNA: TGTGCCGGTAGGCTCAGGGGCATGAACACTGAAGCTTTCTTT
D: .
J: TRBJ1-1
size: .
V: TRBV19

CDR3: CASSPTRGPSYEQYF
DNA: TGTGCCAGCAGCCCAACAAGGGGGCCCTCCTACGAGCAGTACTTC
D: TRBD1
J: TRBJ2-7
size: .
V: TRBV5-4

CDR3: CASSLGDRFTYEQYF
DNA: TGTGCCAGCAGCTTGGGAGACAGGTTCACCTACGAGCAGTACTTC
D: .
J: TRBJ2-7
size: .
V: TRBV5-4

CDR3: CASSRDPNTEAFF
DNA: TGTGCCAGCAGTAGAGATCCGAACACTGAAGCTTTCTTT
D: .
J: TRBJ1-1
size: .
V: TRBV27

CDR3: CASSAGAEDTEAFF
DNA: TGTGCCAGCTCAGCAGGGGCGGAGGACACTGAAGCTTTCTTT
D: .
J: TRBJ1-1
size: once
V: TRBV18